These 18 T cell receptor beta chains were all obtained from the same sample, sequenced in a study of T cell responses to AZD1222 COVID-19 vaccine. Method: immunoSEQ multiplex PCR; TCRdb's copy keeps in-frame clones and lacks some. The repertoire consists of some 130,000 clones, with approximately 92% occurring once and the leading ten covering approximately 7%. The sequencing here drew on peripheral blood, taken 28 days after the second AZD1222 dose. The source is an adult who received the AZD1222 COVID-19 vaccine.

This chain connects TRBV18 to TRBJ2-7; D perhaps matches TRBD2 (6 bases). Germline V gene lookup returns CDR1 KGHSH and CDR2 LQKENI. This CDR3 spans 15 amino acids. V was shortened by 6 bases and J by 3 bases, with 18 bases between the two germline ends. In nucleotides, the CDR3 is TGTGCCAGCTCCACGACGGGGGACGTTCTCTACGAGCAGTACTTC. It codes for CASSTTGDVLYEQYF. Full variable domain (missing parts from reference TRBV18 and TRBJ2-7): NAGVMQNPRHLVRRRGQEARLRCSPMKGHSHVYWYRQLPEEGLKFMVYLQKENIIDESGMPKERFSAEFPKEGPSILRIQQVVRGDSAAYFCASSTTGDVLYEQYFGPGTRLTVT.

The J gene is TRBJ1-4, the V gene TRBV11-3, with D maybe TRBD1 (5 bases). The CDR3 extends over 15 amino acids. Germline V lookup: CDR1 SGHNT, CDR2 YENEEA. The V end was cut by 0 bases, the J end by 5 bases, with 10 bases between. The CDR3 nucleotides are TGTGCCAGCAGCTTAGACTCGGGGCGAAATGAAAAACTGTTTTTT. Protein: CASSLDSGRNEKLFF.

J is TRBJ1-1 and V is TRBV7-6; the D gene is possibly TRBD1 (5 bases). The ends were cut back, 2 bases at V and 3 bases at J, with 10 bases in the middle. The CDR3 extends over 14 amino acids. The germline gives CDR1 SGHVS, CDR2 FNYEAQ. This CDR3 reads CASSLQGSDTEAFF. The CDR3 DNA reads TGTGCCAGCAGCTTACAGGGCTCGGACACTGAAGCTTTCTTT. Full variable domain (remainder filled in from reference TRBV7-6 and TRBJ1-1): GAGVSQSPRYKVTKRGQDVALRCDPISGHVSLYWYRQALGQGPEFLTYFNYEAQQDKSGLPNDRFSAERPEGSISTLTIQRTEQRDSAMYRCASSLQGSDTEAFFGQGTRLTVV.

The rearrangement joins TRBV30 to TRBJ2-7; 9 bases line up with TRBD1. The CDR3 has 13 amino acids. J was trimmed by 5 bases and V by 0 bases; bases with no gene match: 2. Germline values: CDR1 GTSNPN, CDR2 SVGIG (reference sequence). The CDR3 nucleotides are TGTGCCTGGAGTGTCGACAGGGGGGACGAGCAGTACTTC. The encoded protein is CAWSVDRGDEQYF. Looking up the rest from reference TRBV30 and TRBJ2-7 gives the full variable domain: SQTIHQWPATLVQPVGSPLSLECTVEGTSNPNLYWYRQAAGRGLQLLFYSVGIGQISSEVPQNLSASRPQDRQFILSSKKLLLSDSGFYLCAWSVDRGDEQYFGPGTRLTVT.

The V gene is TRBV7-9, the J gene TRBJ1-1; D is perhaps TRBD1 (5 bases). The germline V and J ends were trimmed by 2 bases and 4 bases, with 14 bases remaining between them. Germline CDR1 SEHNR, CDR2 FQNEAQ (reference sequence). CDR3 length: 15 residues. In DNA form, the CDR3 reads TGTGCCAGCAGCTTAAATCAGGGAGGATCCACTGAAGCTTTCTTT. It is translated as CASSLNQGGSTEAFF. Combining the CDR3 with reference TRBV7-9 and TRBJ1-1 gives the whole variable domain DTGVSQNPRHKITKRGQNVTFRCDPISEHNRLYWYRQTLGQGPEFLTYFQNEAQLEKSRLLSDRFSAERPKGSFSTLEIQRTEQGDSAMYLCASSLNQGGSTEAFFGQGTRLTVV.

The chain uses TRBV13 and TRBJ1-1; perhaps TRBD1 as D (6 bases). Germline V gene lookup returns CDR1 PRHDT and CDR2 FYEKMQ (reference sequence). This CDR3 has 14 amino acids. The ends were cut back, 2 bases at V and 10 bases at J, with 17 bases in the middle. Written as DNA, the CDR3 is TGTGCCAGCAGCTTAACCCTCAAGGGGGAAGTAGCTTTCTTT. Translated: CASSLTLKGEVAFF.

DNA for the CDR3: TGTGCCAGCACCGGACTAGCGGGATACAATGAGCAGTTCTTC. Its translation is CASTGLAGYNEQFF. V gene TRBV7-9 combines with J gene TRBJ2-1, with 12 bases identical to TRBD2. The CDR3 runs to 14 residues. CDR1 and CDR2 from the germline V gene are SEHNR and FQNEAQ (reference sequence). V gave up 7 bases and J gave up 4 bases; unmatched junction bases: 2.

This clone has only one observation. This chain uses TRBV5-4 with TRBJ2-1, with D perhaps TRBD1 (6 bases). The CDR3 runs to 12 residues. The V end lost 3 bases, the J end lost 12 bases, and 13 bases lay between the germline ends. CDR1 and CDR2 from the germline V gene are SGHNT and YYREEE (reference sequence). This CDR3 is CASSSPNRVQFF. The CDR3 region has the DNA TGTGCCAGCAGCTCGCCAAACAGGGTGCAGTTCTTC.

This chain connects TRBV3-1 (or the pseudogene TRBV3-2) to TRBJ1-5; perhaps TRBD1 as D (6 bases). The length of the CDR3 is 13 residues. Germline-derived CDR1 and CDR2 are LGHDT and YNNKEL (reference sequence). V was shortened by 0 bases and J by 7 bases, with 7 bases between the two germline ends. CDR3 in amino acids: CASSQDTGQPQHF. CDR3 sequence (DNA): TGTGCCAGCAGCCAAGACACAGGGCAGCCCCAGCATTTT.

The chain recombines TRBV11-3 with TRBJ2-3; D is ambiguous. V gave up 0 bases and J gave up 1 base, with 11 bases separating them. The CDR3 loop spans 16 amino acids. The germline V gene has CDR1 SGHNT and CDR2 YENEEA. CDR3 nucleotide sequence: TGTGCCAGCAGCTTAGATGGCAGCCAAGGCACAGATACGCAGTATTTT. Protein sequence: CASSLDGSQGTDTQYF.

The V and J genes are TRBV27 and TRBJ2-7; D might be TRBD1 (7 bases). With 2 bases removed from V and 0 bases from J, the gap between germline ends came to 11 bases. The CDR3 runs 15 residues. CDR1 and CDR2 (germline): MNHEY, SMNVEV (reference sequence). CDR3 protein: CASSLGQGGSYEQYF. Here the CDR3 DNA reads TGTGCCAGCAGTTTAGGGCAGGGGGGCTCCTACGAGCAGTACTTC.

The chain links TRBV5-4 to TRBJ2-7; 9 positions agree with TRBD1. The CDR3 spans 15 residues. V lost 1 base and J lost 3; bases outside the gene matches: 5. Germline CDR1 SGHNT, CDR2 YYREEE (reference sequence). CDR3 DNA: TGTGCCAGCAGCTTGAGTACAGGGGGCAACTACGAGCAGTACTTC. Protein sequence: CASSLSTGGNYEQYF.

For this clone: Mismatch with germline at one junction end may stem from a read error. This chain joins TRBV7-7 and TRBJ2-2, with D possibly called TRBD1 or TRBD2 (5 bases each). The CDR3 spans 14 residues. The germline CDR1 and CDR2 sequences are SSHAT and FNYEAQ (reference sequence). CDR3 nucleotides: TGTGCTAGCAGCTTGGGCCGAGGGGCCGGGGAGCTGTTTTTT. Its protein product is CASSLGRGAGELFF.

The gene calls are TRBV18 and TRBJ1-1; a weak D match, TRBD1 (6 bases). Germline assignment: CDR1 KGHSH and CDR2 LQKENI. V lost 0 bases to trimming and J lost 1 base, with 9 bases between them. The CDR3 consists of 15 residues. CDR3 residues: CASSPPPRGNTEAFF. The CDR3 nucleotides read TGTGCCAGCTCACCACCCCCCAGGGGGAACACTGAAGCTTTCTTT.

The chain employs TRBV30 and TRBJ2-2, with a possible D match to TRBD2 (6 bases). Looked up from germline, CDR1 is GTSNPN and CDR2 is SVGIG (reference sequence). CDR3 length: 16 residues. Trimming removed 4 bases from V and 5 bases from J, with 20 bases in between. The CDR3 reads CAWTLGVAEGTGELFF. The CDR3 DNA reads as TGTGCCTGGACCCTGGGAGTAGCGGAGGGGACCGGGGAGCTGTTTTTT.

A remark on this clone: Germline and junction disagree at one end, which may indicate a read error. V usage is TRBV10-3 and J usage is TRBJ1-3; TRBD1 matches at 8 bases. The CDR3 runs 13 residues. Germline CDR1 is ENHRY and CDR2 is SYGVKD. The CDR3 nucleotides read TGTGCCCTCAGGGGGCAGGCGGGAAACACCATATATTTT. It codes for CALRGQAGNTIYF.

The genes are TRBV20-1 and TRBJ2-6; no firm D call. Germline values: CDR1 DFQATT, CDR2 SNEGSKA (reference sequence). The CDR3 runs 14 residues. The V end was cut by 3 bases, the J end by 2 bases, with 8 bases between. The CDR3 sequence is CSASPATGANVLTF. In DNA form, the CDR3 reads TGCAGTGCTAGTCCGGCTACTGGGGCCAACGTCCTGACTTTC.

CDR3 bases: TGTGCCAGCAGGAGCGGGGGGCCATACAATGAGCAGTTCTTC. It is translated as CASRSGGPYNEQFF. V usage is TRBV2 and J usage is TRBJ2-1; TRBD2 matches 9 bases. The CDR3 has 14 amino acids. Germline V gene lookup returns CDR1 SNHLY and CDR2 FYNNEI. The ends lost 6 bases at V and 4 bases at J; junction bases unmatched: 4.